A single sample is the source of the 16 T cell receptor beta chains below, sequenced in a study of T cells after yellow fever vaccination. MiXCR was run by TCRdb on the 5' RACE reads, yielding one entry per CDR3 protein. The sample lists 140,000 to 150,000 distinct CDR3 sequences, approximately 6.6% occurring once. Sample: CD4+ T cells sorted from PBMCs, taken 10 days after the yellow fever booster vaccination. These receptors were obtained from a man under 40 who received the YFV17D yellow fever vaccine.

This clonotype showed up just a few times. V usage is TRBV5-4 and J usage is TRBJ2-1; possible D gene TRBD1, 5 bases. CDR1 is SGHNT and CDR2 is YYREEE in the germline V gene (reference sequence). The V end lost 1 base, the J end lost 7 bases, and 27 bases lay between the germline ends. This CDR3 spans 19 amino acids. Written as DNA, the CDR3 is TGTGCCAGCAGCTTGATCAGGGCAGGGTGGAGTTATCAACAAAATGAGCAGTTCTTC. This translates into CASSLIRAGWSYQQNEQFF.

This clonotype was seen ten or more times. This chain uses TRBV5-1 with TRBJ2-7, with 10 nucleotides matching TRBD2. The CDR3 has 15 amino acids. The germline CDR1 and CDR2 sequences are SGHRS and YFSETQ. V dropped 0 bases and J dropped 6; count of bases not matched to a gene: 6. CDR3 in DNA: TGCGCCAGCAGCTTGGAGGGCCTAGCGGGAGCCGAGCAGTACTTC. Protein: CASSLEGLAGAEQYF.

The V and J genes are TRBV11-3 and TRBJ2-3; D call uncertain. Germline CDR1 reads SGHNT; CDR2 reads YENEEA. The CDR3 spans 13 residues. Trimming shortened V by 3 bases and J by 4 bases, and 8 bases separated the two germline ends. The CDR3 region is CASSFRMADTQYF. The CDR3 DNA is TGTGCCAGCAGCTTTCGTATGGCAGATACGCAGTATTTT.

This clonotype showed up many times. The chain joins TRBV6-1 to TRBJ1-2; D call uncertain. CDR3 size: 14 residues. From germline, CDR1 is MNHNS and CDR2 SASEGT. The V and J ends lost 5 bases and 4 bases respectively, with 14 bases between them. CDR3 in DNA: TGTGCCAGCAGTCCCCTGACGTATAGCTATGGCTACACCTTC. It encodes CASSPLTYSYGYTF.

This chain uses TRBV5-4 with TRBJ1-2; weak D call: TRBD1 (6 bases). From germline, CDR1 is SGHNT and CDR2 YYREEE (reference sequence). Trimming pared 1 base from V and 11 bases from J, leaving 15 bases between. CDR3 size: 13 residues. The CDR3 DNA reads as TGTGCCAGCAGCTTGAGCCCCCAGGGGCGTTACACCTTC. This gives the protein CASSLSPQGRYTF.

This clonotype was detected many times. This chain uses TRBV7-2 with TRBJ2-3, with TRBD2 matching 7 bases. Per the germline V gene, CDR1 is SGHTA and CDR2 is FQGNSA. J lost 4 bases, V lost 10 bases, and 11 bases had no gene match. The CDR3 consists of 14 residues. This CDR3 is CATRVDAGADTQYF. In nucleotides, the CDR3 is TGTGCCACGCGGGTCGATGCGGGGGCAGATACGCAGTATTTT.

This rearrangement joins TRBV7-2 to TRBJ2-7; 9 bases line up with TRBD2. The CDR3 contains 15 residues. The J segment lost 3 bases and the V segment lost 5 bases, leaving 8 bases of the junction unmatched. Germline values: CDR1 SGHTA, CDR2 FQGNSA. CDR3 in DNA: TGTGCCAGCAGCCGGGGGCCTAGCGGGAACTACGAGCAGTACTTC. The encoded protein is CASSRGPSGNYEQYF.

This clonotype was detected many times. CDR3: CASRGGAGNTGELFF. The CDR3 DNA reads as TGCGCCAGCAGGGGAGGAGCGGGGAACACCGGGGAGCTGTTTTTT. V gene TRBV10-2 combines with J gene TRBJ2-2, with TRBD2 as a possible D gene (6 bases). Looked up from germline, CDR1 is WSHSY and CDR2 is SAAADI. The V gene lost 6 bases and the J gene lost 1 base, with 12 bases spanning the gap. This CDR3 region has 15 residues.

The rearrangement joins TRBV18 to TRBJ2-5; tentatively, D is TRBD2 (7 bases). The germline gives CDR1 KGHSH, CDR2 LQKENI. The CDR3 contains 16 residues. V was pared by 3 bases and J by 2 bases, with 16 bases between. DNA of the CDR3: TGTGCCAGCTCACCGGGGGGGCGTTTCCCTCAAGAGACCCAGTACTTC. It yields the protein CASSPGGRFPQETQYF.

The chain joins TRBV12-3 or TRBV12-4 to TRBJ2-2; 11 positions match TRBD2. The CDR3 is 15 residues long. The V and J ends lost 5 bases and 4 bases, in that order; junction bases with no gene match: 3. The CDR3 coding sequence is TGTGCCAGCAGTCCTACTAGCGGGGGCACCGGGGAGCTGTTTTTT. Translating it yields CASSPTSGGTGELFF.

This clonotype was counted at least ten times. DNA of the CDR3: TGTGCCAGTAGTATCCAGGGGCGAACCTACGAGCAGTACTTC. It yields the protein CASSIQGRTYEQYF. The rearrangement joins TRBV19 to TRBJ2-7; D is perhaps TRBD1 (6 bases). Germline-derived CDR1 and CDR2 are LNHDA and SQIVND (reference sequence). The V end was cut by 3 bases, the J end by 2 bases, with 11 bases between. This CDR3 contains 14 residues.

This clonotype was observed at least ten times. The chain carries TRBV4-3 and TRBJ2-1; either TRBD1 or TRBD2 may supply D (6 bases each). Germline assignment: CDR1 LGHNA and CDR2 YSLEER. The CDR3 length is 17 residues. V shed 4 bases and J shed 4 bases, with 20 bases lying between them. The CDR3 spells CASSRRDTARNYNEQFF. The CDR3 nucleotides read TGCGCCAGCAGCCGGAGGGACACCGCAAGAAATTACAATGAGCAGTTCTTC.

This clonotype was counted ten times or more. V and J are TRBV9 and TRBJ2-5; D is perhaps TRBD1 or TRBD2 (5 bases each). Germline-derived CDR1 and CDR2 are SGDLS and YYNGEE. Trimming took off 0 bases at V and 5 bases at J, with 11 bases between the two ends. This CDR3 is built from 14 residues. The CDR3 DNA follows: TGTGCCAGCAGCGTAGCTTCGGGACCGGAGACCCAGTACTTC. It yields the protein CASSVASGPETQYF.

This clonotype was detected ten times or more. This chain connects TRBV20-1 to TRBJ2-3; 12 bases line up with TRBD2. The CDR3 consists of 18 residues. Per germline, CDR1 DFQATT and CDR2 SNEGSKA (reference sequence). Trimming cost V 0 bases and J 4 bases; bases outside gene matches: 11. In nucleotides, the CDR3 is TGCAGTGCTAGAGATACAAGCCTAGCGGGGGGGGGCGCAGATACGCAGTATTTT. Translation: CSARDTSLAGGGADTQYF.

This clonotype was recorded at least ten times. J is TRBJ2-3 and V is TRBV20-1; no definite D call. Between the trimmed V and J ends, which lost 4 bases and 2 bases, there was a span of 10 bases. The germline V gene has CDR1 DFQATT and CDR2 SNEGSKA (reference sequence). This CDR3 is built from 13 residues. The CDR3 region has the DNA TGCAGTGCTACAGTGGTTTCCACAGATACGCAGTATTTT. Protein sequence: CSATVVSTDTQYF.

This clonotype appeared many times. The chain has TRBV21-1 and TRBJ2-1; TRBD1 is the table's D call and was not checked against the DNA. TRBV21-1 is assigned pseudogene status. The CDR3 is 18 residues long. The CDR3 DNA reads as TGTGCCAGCAGCAACCCACGGCAGGGGGACAGGGCTAACAATGAGCAGTTCTTC. This codes for CASSNPRQGDRANNEQFF.